The 25 T cell receptor beta chains in this list originate from one sample, sequenced in a study of blood T cell repertoires in COVID-19. Using immunoSEQ multiplex PCR, the repertoire was profiled, and TCRdb retains in-frame clones only, with some absent. The sample yields 150,000 or so clones, more than 80% seen once. Specimen: PBMCs or T cells enriched from blood (not recorded which). These receptors were collected from a man aged 45 to 65 who had recovered from COVID-19.

The chain links TRBV19 to TRBJ2-1; D possibly corresponds to TRBD2 (5 bases). V lost 6 bases and J lost 2, with 8 bases in between. The CDR3 extends over 13 amino acids. Per germline, CDR1 LNHDA and CDR2 SQIVND (reference sequence). CDR3 in amino acids: CASRDGAYNEQFF. The CDR3 coding sequence is TGTGCCAGTAGGGACGGGGCCTACAATGAGCAGTTCTTC.

The chain recombines TRBV6-5 with TRBJ2-5; D unclear. CDR1 and CDR2 (germline): MNHEY, SVGAGI. This CDR3 is 12 amino acids long. V was shortened by 4 bases and J by 4 bases, with 7 bases between the two germline ends. The CDR3 DNA reads TGTGCCAGCAGTTCAGACACAGAGACCCAGTACTTC. Translating gives CASSSDTETQYF.

The genes are TRBV6-1 and TRBJ2-1, with 8 nucleotides matching TRBD1. The junction had 13 bases not matched to a gene; V was cut back by 3 bases and J by 6 bases. Looked up from germline, CDR1 is MNHNS and CDR2 is SASEGT. The CDR3 totals 17 residues. The CDR3 nucleotides are TGTGCCAGCAGTGAGGACAGGACAGGGCTCCGGGTCAATGAGCAGTTCTTC. Translated, it gives CASSEDRTGLRVNEQFF.

The genes are TRBV5-5 and TRBJ2-3, with 9 bases lining up with TRBD2. Germline CDR1 is SGHKS and CDR2 is YYEKEE (reference sequence). CDR3 length: 17 amino acids. Trimming took 3 bases from V and 2 from J; bases not matched to a gene: 10. The CDR3, as DNA: TGTGCCAGCAGCTCCGTGGATAGCGGGGGCCTCACAGATACGCAGTATTTT. This sequence encodes CASSSVDSGGLTDTQYF. Combining the CDR3 with reference TRBV5-5 and TRBJ2-3 gives the whole variable domain DAGVTQSPTHLIKTRGQQVTLRCSPISGHKSVSWYQQVLGQGPQFIFQYYEKEERGRGNFPDRFSARQFPNYSSELNVNALLLGDSALYLCASSSVDSGGLTDTQYFGPGTRLTVL.

V usage is TRBV7-2 and J usage is TRBJ2-7, with D perhaps matching TRBD1 (6 bases). Germline V gives CDR1 SGHTA, CDR2 FQGNSA. The CDR3 consists of 14 residues. The germline V and J ends were trimmed by 5 bases and 0 bases, with 11 bases remaining between them. The CDR3 spells CASSPGTSSYEQYF. The CDR3 bases are TGTGCCAGCAGCCCGGGGACATCCTCCTACGAGCAGTACTTC.

This clone was seen only once. The rearrangement joins TRBV7-6 to TRBJ1-2; 10 bases line up with TRBD1. This CDR3 comprises 12 residues. J gave up 9 bases and V 5 bases, and 3 bases lay outside the gene matches. Germline loops: CDR1 SGHVS, CDR2 FNYEAQ. This CDR3 is CASSPDRGSYTF. DNA of the CDR3: TGTGCCAGCAGCCCGGACAGGGGGAGCTACACCTTC.

This clone was detected only a few times. The CDR3: CASSPMAGSTEAFF. The DNA for the CDR3 is TGCGCCAGCAGCCCTATGGCGGGGAGCACTGAAGCTTTCTTT. This chain uses TRBV5-1 with TRBJ1-1; D call uncertain. The CDR3 runs 14 residues. V dropped 4 bases and J dropped 4 bases, with 14 bases sitting between them. CDR1 and CDR2 from the germline V gene are SGHRS and YFSETQ.

The chain carries TRBV5-1 and TRBJ2-4, with D perhaps TRBD2 (6 bases). This CDR3 has 13 amino acids. The ends were cut back, 9 bases at V and 6 bases at J, with 16 bases in the middle. In germline, CDR1 is SGHRS, CDR2 YFSETQ. The CDR3, as DNA: TGCGCCACCTCAACGGGAGCGTCAAACATTCAGTACTTC. This codes for CATSTGASNIQYF.

The rearrangement links TRBV15 to TRBJ1-2, with 10 positions matching TRBD1. Germline V CDR1 and CDR2: LNHNV, YYDKDF (reference sequence). There are 17 residues in the CDR3. With V trimmed by 5 bases and J by 4 bases, 13 bases remained unmatched. CDR3 coding DNA: TGTGCCACCAGCCCCGGGACAGGGGTCCTCACGAGCTATGGCTACACCTTC. It is translated as CATSPGTGVLTSYGYTF.

The gene calls are TRBV19 and TRBJ1-1, with D perhaps matching TRBD1 (6 bases). V lost 7 bases to trimming and J lost 3 bases, with 21 bases between them. There are 16 residues in the CDR3. Germline assignment: CDR1 LNHDA and CDR2 SQIVND (reference sequence). The CDR3 spells CASTQRRGQMDTEAFF. The DNA for the CDR3 is TGTGCCAGTACGCAACGGAGAGGACAGATGGACACTGAAGCTTTCTTT.

The chain is built from TRBV5-1 and TRBJ2-7; 9 bases agree with TRBD1. The CDR3 loop spans 15 amino acids. Looked up from germline, CDR1 is SGHRS and CDR2 is YFSETQ. Unmatched junction bases numbered 11, after V lost 4 bases and J lost 6 bases. CDR3 sequence reads: CASSVAGTGLSEQYF. CDR3 nucleotide sequence: TGCGCCAGCAGCGTGGCCGGGACAGGGTTGTCCGAGCAGTACTTC.

The chain recombines TRBV10-3 with TRBJ2-7, with 7 bases fitting TRBD1. J was trimmed by 2 bases and V by 6 bases; bases with no gene match: 10. The germline V gene has CDR1 ENHRY and CDR2 SYGVKD. The CDR3 contains 15 residues. Here the CDR3 reads CAIRNNRGEAYEQYF. The CDR3 nucleotides read TGTGCCATCAGGAACAACAGGGGTGAAGCCTACGAGCAGTACTTC.

The chain is built from TRBV27 and TRBJ2-7; possible D gene TRBD2, 6 bases. Per the germline V gene, CDR1 is MNHEY and CDR2 is SMNVEV (reference sequence). The CDR3 loop spans 14 amino acids. Trimming took 3 bases from V and 4 from J, leaving 13 bases between them. The CDR3 region has the DNA TGTGCCAGCAGTTTTAACGGGGGTTCATACGAGCAGTACTTC. Translation: CASSFNGGSYEQYF.

The chain links TRBV4-1 to TRBJ2-3; TRBD1 aligns across 12 bases. Looked up from germline, CDR1 is MGHRA and CDR2 is YSYEKL. The CDR3 runs 15 residues. V was pared by 3 bases and J by 5 bases, with 3 bases of the junction left unmatched. The CDR3 DNA is TGCGCCAGCAGCCAGGGACAGGGGGCGAAAGATACGCAGTATTTT. Translating it yields CASSQGQGAKDTQYF.

This clone was observed a single time. The chain recombines TRBV7-9 with TRBJ2-3; the match to TRBD2 covers 7 bases. V was pared by 5 bases and J by 5 bases, with 10 bases of the junction left unmatched. The germline gives CDR1 SEHNR, CDR2 FQNEAQ (reference sequence). CDR3 length: 15 amino acids. CDR3 protein: CASSRQRGAVDTQYF. The CDR3 bases are TGTGCCAGCAGCCGCCAGCGGGGCGCAGTAGATACGCAGTATTTT.

The chain couples TRBV18 to TRBJ1-4; D not resolved. The CDR3 is made up of 16 amino acids. V was cut by 6 bases and J by 1 base, with 15 bases left in between. Germline values: CDR1 KGHSH, CDR2 LQKENI. The CDR3 nucleotides read TGTGCCAGCTCCGAGAGGCCGGCCGGAACTAATGAAAAACTGTTTTTT. Protein sequence: CASSERPAGTNEKLFF.

Only one count was recorded for this clone. The rearrangement links TRBV18 to TRBJ1-6, with D maybe TRBD1 (5 bases). Trimming removed 5 bases at V and 9 bases at J, with 17 bases between. Germline CDR1 KGHSH, CDR2 LQKENI. The CDR3 sequence is 15 residues long. The DNA for the CDR3 is TGTGCCAGCTCATCCCGGGACTCGGGCAGTTCACCCCTCCACTTT. Its protein product is CASSSRDSGSSPLHF.

The genes are TRBV9 and TRBJ2-5; TRBD2 might be the D (6 bases). The V and J ends lost 4 bases and 5 bases respectively, with 12 bases between them. The CDR3 loop spans 13 amino acids. The V gene's germline CDR1 is SGDLS and CDR2 YYNGEE. CDR3 sequence (DNA): TGTGCCAGCAGCAGCTCGGGGGAGGAGACCCAGTACTTC. Its translation: CASSSSGEETQYF.

The chain carries TRBV6-1 and TRBJ1-5, with 10 nucleotides matching TRBD1. After removal of 1 base from V and 6 bases from J, the junction contained 9 bases not matched to a gene. CDR3 length: 17 amino acids. CDR1 is MNHNS and CDR2 is SASEGT in the germline V gene. The CDR3, as DNA: TGTGCCAGCAGTGAAGTTGGGGGACAGGGGTCAAGTCAGCCCCAGCATTTT. This codes for CASSEVGGQGSSQPQHF.

The chain combines TRBV10-3 with TRBJ1-1; D remains ambiguous. Trimming removed 3 bases from V and 0 bases from J, with 11 bases in between. Germline CDR1 reads ENHRY; CDR2 reads SYGVKD. The CDR3 is made up of 15 amino acids. The CDR3 loop is CAISELGRLNTEAFF. In DNA form, the CDR3 reads TGTGCCATCAGTGAACTGGGCAGGCTGAACACTGAAGCTTTCTTT.

This clone was picked up one time. The chain is built from TRBV7-2 and TRBJ1-2; 9 bases match TRBD1. Germline-derived CDR1 and CDR2 are SGHTA and FQGNSA. Trimming at V came to 5 bases and at J to 2 bases, leaving 15 bases not matched to a gene. The CDR3 sequence is 18 residues long. CDR3 nucleotide sequence: TGTGCCAGCAGCGAGTTACAGGGGGCTGTTTACTCGAACTATGGCTACACCTTC. Residues: CASSELQGAVYSNYGYTF.

This clone was counted only a few times. This chain links TRBV7-9 with TRBJ1-1; D may be TRBD1 (6 bases). The V gene's germline CDR1 is SEHNR and CDR2 FQNEAQ (reference sequence). This CDR3 has 13 amino acids. Trimming cost V 5 bases and J 3 bases, with 10 bases left between them. CDR3 nucleotide sequence: TGTGCCAGCAGCCCGTCAGGGGACACTGAAGCTTTCTTT. Translation gives CASSPSGDTEAFF. Using reference TRBV7-9 and TRBJ1-1 for the parts outside the CDR3, the full variable domain is DTGVSQNPRHKITKRGQNVTFRCDPISEHNRLYWYRQTLGQGPEFLTYFQNEAQLEKSRLLSDRFSAERPKGSFSTLEIQRTEQGDSAMYLCASSPSGDTEAFFGQGTRLTVV.

This rearrangement joins TRBV19 to TRBJ2-3, with D possibly matching TRBD1 (5 bases). This CDR3 has 17 residues. The V gene's germline CDR1 is LNHDA and CDR2 SQIVND (reference sequence). Trimming shortened V by 5 bases and J by 5 bases, and 23 bases separated the two germline ends. The CDR3 DNA follows: TGTGCCAGTAGTGGGGATTGGGGCTCTGTCCACAAAGATACGCAGTATTTT. This sequence encodes CASSGDWGSVHKDTQYF.

The V gene is TRBV3-1 (or the pseudogene TRBV3-2), the J gene TRBJ2-7; the match to TRBD1 covers 8 bases. Germline-derived CDR1 and CDR2 are LGHDT and YNNKEL (reference sequence). The CDR3 is 19 residues long. With V trimmed by 4 bases and J by 1 base, 18 bases remained unmatched. Written as DNA, the CDR3 is TGTGCCAGCAGCCGAGCAAAGCAGACAGGGGAAATCAAATCCTACGAGCAGTACTTC. Amino acids: CASSRAKQTGEIKSYEQYF.

This clone was seen a handful of times. V usage is TRBV27 and J usage is TRBJ2-2; D unresolved. V lost 5 bases and J 0 bases, leaving 13 bases between the germline ends. The germline CDR1 and CDR2 sequences are MNHEY and SMNVEV (reference sequence). CDR3 length: 16 residues. The CDR3 coding sequence is TGTGCCAGCAGTGGGTGGGCCCCGACGAACACCGGGGAGCTGTTTTTT. Translating it yields CASSGWAPTNTGELFF.